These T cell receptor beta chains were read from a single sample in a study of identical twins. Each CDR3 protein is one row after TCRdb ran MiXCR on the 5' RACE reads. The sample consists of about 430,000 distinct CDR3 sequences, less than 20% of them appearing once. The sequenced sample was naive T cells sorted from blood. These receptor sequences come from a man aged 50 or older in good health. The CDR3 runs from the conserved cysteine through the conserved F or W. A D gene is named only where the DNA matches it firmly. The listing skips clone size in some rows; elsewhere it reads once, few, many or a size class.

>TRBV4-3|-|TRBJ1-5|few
CASSQTGEQPQHF
TGCGCCAGCAGCCAAACAGGAGAACAGCCCCAGCATTTT
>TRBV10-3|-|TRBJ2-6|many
CAASPGSGANVLTF
TGTGCCGCGTCCCCAGGGTCTGGGGCCAACGTCCTGACTTTC
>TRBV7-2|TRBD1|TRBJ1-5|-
CASSLETGINQPQHF
TGTGCCAGCAGCTTAGAGACAGGGATAAATCAGCCCCAGCATTTT
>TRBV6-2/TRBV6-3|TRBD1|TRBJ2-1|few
CASSKTGATYNEQFF
TGTGCCAGCAGCAAGACAGGGGCCACCTACAATGAGCAGTTCTTC
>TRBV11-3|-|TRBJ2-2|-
CASSLGFRELFF
TGTGCCAGCAGCTTAGGGTTCAGGGAGCTGTTTTTT
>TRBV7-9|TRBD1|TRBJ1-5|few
CASSVGTGRNQPQHF
TGTGCCAGCAGCGTCGGGACAGGTAGGAATCAGCCCCAGCATTTT
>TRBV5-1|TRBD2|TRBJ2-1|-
CASSMLAGHKYNEQFF
TGCGCCAGCAGCATGCTAGCGGGGCATAAATACAATGAGCAGTTCTTC
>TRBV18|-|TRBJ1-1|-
CASSPSWVNTEAFF
TGTGCCAGCTCACCATCGTGGGTGAACACTGAAGCTTTCTTT
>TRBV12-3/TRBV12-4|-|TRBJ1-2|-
CASSLGSIGGYTF
TGTGCCAGCAGTTTAGGGTCCATCGGGGGCTACACCTTC
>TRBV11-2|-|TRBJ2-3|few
CASSLGPQGMSTDTQYF
TGTGCCAGCAGCTTAGGACCTCAGGGCATGAGCACAGATACGCAGTATTTT
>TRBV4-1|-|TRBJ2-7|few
CASSQEPLEAPREQYF
TGCGCCAGCAGCCAAGAACCGCTTGAGGCCCCAAGGGAGCAGTACTTC
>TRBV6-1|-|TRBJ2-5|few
CASSRGTARETQYF
TGTGCCAGCAGTCGTGGGACGGCCAGGGAGACCCAGTACTTC
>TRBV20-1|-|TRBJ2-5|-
CSASRDLEETQYF
TGCAGTGCTTCCCGGGACTTGGAAGAGACCCAGTACTTC
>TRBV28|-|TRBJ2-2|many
CASSPGTPGLNTGELFF
TGTGCCAGCAGTCCAGGGACGCCGGGACTCAACACCGGGGAGCTGTTTTTT
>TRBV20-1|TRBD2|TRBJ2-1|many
CSARDLRESTYNEQFF
TGCAGTGCTAGAGATTTGCGGGAGAGCACCTACAATGAGCAGTTCTTC
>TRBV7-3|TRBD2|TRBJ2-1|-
CASSPGRESNEQFF
TGTGCCAGCAGCCCGGGGCGGGAGAGTAATGAGCAGTTCTTC
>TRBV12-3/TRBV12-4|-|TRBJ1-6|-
CASSLEGGWDSPLHF
TGTGCCAGCAGTTTAGAAGGGGGTTGGGATTCACCCCTCCACTTT
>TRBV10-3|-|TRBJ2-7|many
CAISEVERGYEQYF
TGTGCCATCAGTGAAGTGGAGAGAGGCTACGAGCAGTACTTC
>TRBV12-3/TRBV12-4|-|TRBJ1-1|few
CASSERNTEAFF
TGTGCCAGCAGTGAGAGGAACACTGAAGCTTTCTTT
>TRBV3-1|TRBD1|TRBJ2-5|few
CASSHGQGDETQYF
TGTGCCAGCAGCCACGGACAGGGGGACGAGACCCAGTACTTC
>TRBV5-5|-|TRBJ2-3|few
CASSLNRNTDTQYF
TGTGCCAGCAGCTTGAACCGGAACACAGATACGCAGTATTTT
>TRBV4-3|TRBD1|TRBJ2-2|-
CASSQESWDRGSTGELFF
TGCGCCAGCAGCCAAGAGTCTTGGGACAGGGGATCCACCGGGGAGCTGTTTTTT
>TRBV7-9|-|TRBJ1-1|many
CASSLAPGRTTEAFF
TGTGCCAGCAGCTTAGCGCCGGGTCGGACCACTGAAGCTTTCTTT
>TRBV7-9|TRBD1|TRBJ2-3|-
CASSSGTGRDTQYF
TGTGCCAGCAGCTCCGGGACAGGGAGAGATACGCAGTATTTT
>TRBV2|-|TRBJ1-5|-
CASSEARGSRQPQHF
TGTGCCAGCAGTGAAGCTAGGGGTTCGCGGCAGCCCCAGCATTTT
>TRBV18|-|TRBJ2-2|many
CASSPFDDTGELFF
TGTGCCAGCTCACCATTTGATGACACCGGGGAGCTGTTTTTT
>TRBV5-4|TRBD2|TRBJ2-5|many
CASSLTSGDQETQYF
TGTGCCAGCAGCTTGACTAGCGGGGACCAAGAGACCCAGTACTTC
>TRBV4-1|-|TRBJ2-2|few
CASSPTITNTGELFF
TGCGCCAGCAGCCCCACCATCACGAACACCGGGGAGCTGTTTTTT
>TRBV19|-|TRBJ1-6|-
CASKWDTYNSPLHF
TGTGCCAGTAAATGGGACACCTATAATTCACCCCTCCACTTT
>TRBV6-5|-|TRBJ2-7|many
CASSSVGVQSYEQYF
TGTGCCAGCAGTTCTGTGGGGGTACAGAGCTACGAGCAGTACTTC
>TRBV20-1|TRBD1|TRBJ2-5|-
CSARDLRTGGRETQYF
TGCAGTGCTAGAGACCTACGGACAGGGGGTCGAGAGACCCAGTACTTC
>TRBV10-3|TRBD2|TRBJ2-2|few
CAISASSGPNTGELFF
TGTGCCATCAGTGCCTCTAGCGGGCCGAACACCGGGGAGCTGTTTTTT
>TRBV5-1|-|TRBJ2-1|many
CASSLALQGNEQFF
TGCGCCAGCAGCTTGGCCCTACAGGGAAATGAGCAGTTCTTC
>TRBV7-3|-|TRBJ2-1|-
CASSLLIGEQFF
TGTGCCAGCAGCTTATTGATCGGTGAGCAGTTCTTC
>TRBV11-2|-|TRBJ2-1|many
CASSFSTGGDEQFF
TGTGCCAGCAGCTTCTCTACCGGGGGTGATGAGCAGTTCTTC
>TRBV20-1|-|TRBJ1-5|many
CSARGGQSNQPQHF
TGCAGTGCTAGAGGGGGGCAGAGCAATCAGCCCCAGCATTTT
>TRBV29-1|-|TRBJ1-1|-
CSVCQGVGTEAFF
TGCAGCGTTTGCCAGGGTGTGGGCACTGAAGCTTTCTTT
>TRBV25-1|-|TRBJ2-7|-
CASSVRTTEQYF
TGTGCCAGCAGTGTGAGAACCACCGAGCAGTACTTC
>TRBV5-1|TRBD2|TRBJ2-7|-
CASSSRLAGDPSYEQYF
TGCGCCAGCAGCTCGAGACTAGCGGGAGACCCCTCCTACGAGCAGTACTTC
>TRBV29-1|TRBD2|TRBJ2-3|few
CSVDFSVSGLAAVDTQYF
TGCAGCGTTGATTTTTCGGTTAGTGGACTAGCGGCGGTAGATACGCAGTATTTT
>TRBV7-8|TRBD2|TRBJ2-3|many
CASSLFTSGRASKDTQYF
TGTGCCAGCAGCTTATTCACTAGCGGGAGGGCAAGTAAAGATACGCAGTATTTT
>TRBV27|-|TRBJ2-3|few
CASNPRNTQYF
TGTGCCAGCAACCCCCGAAATACGCAGTATTTT
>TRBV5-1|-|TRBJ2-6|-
CASEEAPGANVLTF
TGCGCCAGCGAGGAGGCCCCTGGGGCCAACGTCCTGACTTTC
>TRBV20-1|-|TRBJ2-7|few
CSAGFGGVSYEQYF
TGCAGTGCTGGATTCGGAGGAGTCTCGTACGAGCAGTACTTC
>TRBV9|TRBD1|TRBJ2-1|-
CASSVDPAPGGRDEQFF
TGTGCCAGCAGCGTAGACCCCGCCCCAGGGGGCAGGGATGAGCAGTTCTTC
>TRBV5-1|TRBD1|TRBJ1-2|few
CASSLGDRIDGYTF
TGCGCCAGCAGCCTGGGGGACAGGATAGATGGCTACACCTTC
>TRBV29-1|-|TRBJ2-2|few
CSVRGHTRDPLAGELFF
TGCAGCGTGAGGGGACACACCAGGGACCCCTTGGCCGGGGAGCTGTTTTTT